Sequencing of this T cell receptor (beta chain) was carried out in a study of persistence of HIV-infected CD4 T cells. With respect to this clone: Its specificity is not known.

The CDR3 has 16 amino acids. Between the trimmed V and J ends, which lost 6 bases and 3 bases, there was a span of 21 bases. From germline, CDR1 is SNHLY and CDR2 FYNNEI. The libraries were made with immunoSEQ version 4 in survey mode. Some clones are missing from TCRdb's copy, which holds only in-frame ones; the method was immunoSEQ multiplex PCR. In the table there are about 35,000 clones, about 84% of which are singletons. Cells were stimulated with overlapping HIV-1 Gag 15-mer peptides. Memory cells lacking CD40L and CD69 with high CD45RO were sorted. The chain carries TRBV2 and TRBJ2-7; weak D call: TRBD2 (5 bases). This clonotype was sampled from an adult with HIV. The donor label of this sample is uncertain. The sample consisted of cultured CD4+ T cells from PBMCs, taken from a patient who received antiretroviral therapy. CDR3 protein: CASSTSLRVLRYEQYF. In DNA, the CDR3 is TGTGCCAGCAGCACATCTTTGCGGGTTTTGCGCTACGAGCAGTACTTC. The entire variable domain, with the rest obtained from reference TRBV2 and TRBJ2-7, is as follows: EPEVTQTPSHQVTQMGQEVILRCVPISNHLYFYWYRQILGQKVEFLVSFYNNEISEKSEIFDDQFSVERPDGSNFTLKIRSTKLEDSAMYFCASSTSLRVLRYEQYFGPGTRLTVT.